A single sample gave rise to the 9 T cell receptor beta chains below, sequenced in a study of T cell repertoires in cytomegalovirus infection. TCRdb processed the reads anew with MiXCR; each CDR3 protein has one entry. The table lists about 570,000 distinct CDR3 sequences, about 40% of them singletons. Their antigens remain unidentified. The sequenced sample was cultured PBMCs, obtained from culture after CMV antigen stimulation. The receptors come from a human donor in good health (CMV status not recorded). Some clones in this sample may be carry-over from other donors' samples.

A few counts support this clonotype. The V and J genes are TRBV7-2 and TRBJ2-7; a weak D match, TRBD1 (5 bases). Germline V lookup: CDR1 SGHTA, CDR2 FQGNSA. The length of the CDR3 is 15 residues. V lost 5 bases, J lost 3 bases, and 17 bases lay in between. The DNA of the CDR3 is TGTGCCAGCAGCCAAAGGGGAAGAGTCCTCTACGAGCAGTACTTC. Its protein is CASSQRGRVLYEQYF. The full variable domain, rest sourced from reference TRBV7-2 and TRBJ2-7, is GAGVSQSPSNKVTEKGKDVELRCDPISGHTALYWYRQSLGQGLEFLIYFQGNSAPDKSGLPSDRFSAERTGGSVSTLTIQRTQQEDSAVYLCASSQRGRVLYEQYFGPGTRLTVT.

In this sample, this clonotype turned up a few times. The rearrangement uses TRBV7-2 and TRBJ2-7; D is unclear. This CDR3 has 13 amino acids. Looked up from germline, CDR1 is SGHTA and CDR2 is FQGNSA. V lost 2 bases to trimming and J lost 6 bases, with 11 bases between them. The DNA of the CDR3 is TGTGCCAGCAGCTTAAGGACCTCCACCGAGCAGTACTTC. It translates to CASSLRTSTEQYF.

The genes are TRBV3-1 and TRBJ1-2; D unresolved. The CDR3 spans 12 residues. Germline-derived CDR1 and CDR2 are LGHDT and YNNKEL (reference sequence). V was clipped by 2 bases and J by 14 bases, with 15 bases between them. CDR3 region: CASSQRADDLTF. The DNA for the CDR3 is TGTGCCAGCAGCCAACGGGCCGACGATTTAACCTTC.

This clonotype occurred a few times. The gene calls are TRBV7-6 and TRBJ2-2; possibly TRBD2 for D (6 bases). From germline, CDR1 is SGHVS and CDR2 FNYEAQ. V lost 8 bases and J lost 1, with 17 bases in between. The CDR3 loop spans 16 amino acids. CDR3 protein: CASGGGNVGNTGELFF. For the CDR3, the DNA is TGTGCCAGCGGTGGGGGGAACGTAGGGAACACCGGGGAGCTGTTTTTT. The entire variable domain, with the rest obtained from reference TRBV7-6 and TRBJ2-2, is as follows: GAGVSQSPRYKVTKRGQDVALRCDPISGHVSLYWYRQALGQGPEFLTYFNYEAQQDKSGLPNDRFSAERPEGSISTLTIQRTEQRDSAMYRCASGGGNVGNTGELFFGEGSRLTVL.

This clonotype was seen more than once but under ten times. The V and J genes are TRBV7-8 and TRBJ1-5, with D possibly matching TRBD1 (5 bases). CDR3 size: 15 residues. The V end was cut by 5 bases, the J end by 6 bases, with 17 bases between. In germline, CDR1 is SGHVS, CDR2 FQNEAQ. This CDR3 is CASSLWDGFPQPQHF. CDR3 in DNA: TGTGCCAGCAGCCTTTGGGACGGGTTCCCTCAGCCCCAGCATTTT.

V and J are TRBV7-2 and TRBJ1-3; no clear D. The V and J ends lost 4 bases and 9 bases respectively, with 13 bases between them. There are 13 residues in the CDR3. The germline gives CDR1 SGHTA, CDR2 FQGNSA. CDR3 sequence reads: CASSSETGATIYF. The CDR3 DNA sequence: TGTGCCAGCAGCTCAGAGACGGGTGCCACCATATATTTT.

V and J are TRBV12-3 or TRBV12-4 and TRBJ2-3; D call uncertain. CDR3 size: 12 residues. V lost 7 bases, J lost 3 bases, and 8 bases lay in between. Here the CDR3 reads CASNMGTDTQYF. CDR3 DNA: TGTGCCAGCAACATGGGGACAGATACGCAGTATTTT.

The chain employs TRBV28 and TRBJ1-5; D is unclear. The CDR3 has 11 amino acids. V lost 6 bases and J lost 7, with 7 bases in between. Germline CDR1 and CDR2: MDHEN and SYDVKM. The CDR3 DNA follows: TGTGCCAGCAGGGGTAACCAGCCCCAGCATTTT. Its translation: CASRGNQPQHF. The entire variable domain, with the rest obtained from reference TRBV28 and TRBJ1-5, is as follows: DVKVTQSSRYLVKRTGEKVFLECVQDMDHENMFWYRQDPGLGLRLIYFSYDVKMKEKGDIPEGYSVSREKKERFSLILESASTNQTSMYLCASRGNQPQHFGDGTRLSIL.

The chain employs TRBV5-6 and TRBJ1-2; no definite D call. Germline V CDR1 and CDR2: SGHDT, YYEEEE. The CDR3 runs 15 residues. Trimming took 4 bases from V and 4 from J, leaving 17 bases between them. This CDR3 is CASSTNGRPSYGYTF. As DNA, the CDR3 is TGTGCCAGCAGCACGAACGGGCGACCGAGCTATGGCTACACCTTC.